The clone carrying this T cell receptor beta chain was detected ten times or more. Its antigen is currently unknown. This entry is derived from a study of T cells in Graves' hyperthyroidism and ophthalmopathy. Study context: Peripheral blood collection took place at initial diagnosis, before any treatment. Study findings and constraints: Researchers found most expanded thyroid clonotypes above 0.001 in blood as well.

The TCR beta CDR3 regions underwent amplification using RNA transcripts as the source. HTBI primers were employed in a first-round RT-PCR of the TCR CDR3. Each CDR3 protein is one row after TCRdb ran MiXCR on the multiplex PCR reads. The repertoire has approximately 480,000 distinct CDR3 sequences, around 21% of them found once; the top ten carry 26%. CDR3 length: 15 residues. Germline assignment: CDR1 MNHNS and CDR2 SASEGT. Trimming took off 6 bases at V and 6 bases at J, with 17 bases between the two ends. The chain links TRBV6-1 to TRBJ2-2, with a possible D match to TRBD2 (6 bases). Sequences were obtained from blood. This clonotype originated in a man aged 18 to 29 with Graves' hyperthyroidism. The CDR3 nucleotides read TGTGCCAGCAGCTCCCTCTGGGGGGTTGCCGGGGAGCTGTTTTTT. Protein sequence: CASSSLWGVAGELFF.